The entry that follows covers one T cell receptor (beta chain) sequence. Its target is not known. The source of the sample is a study of T cell responses to AZD1222 COVID-19 vaccine. General study results and limits: It was only 6 or 7 AZD1222 recipients who were seropositive at baseline.

Sequencing was performed with immunoSEQ multiplex PCR; in TCRdb, only in-frame clones are kept and a portion is missing. Among fewer than 200,000 clones listed, 70% to 90% were seen once. The V gene's germline CDR1 is SGHVS and CDR2 FQNEAQ. This CDR3 has 16 residues. V shed 3 bases and J 5 bases; nucleotides not matched to a gene: 5. The source was peripheral blood, collected 28 days after the second AZD1222 dose. This TCR was sampled from an adult who received the AZD1222 COVID-19 vaccine. The chain employs TRBV7-8 and TRBJ2-3; 13 positions match TRBD2. CDR3 in DNA: TGTGCCAGCAGCTTTACTAGCGGGGGGGCACGAGATACGCAGTATTTT. It specifies CASSFTSGGARDTQYF.